This TCR beta chain was found in a study of T cell responses to AZD1222 COVID-19 vaccine. Study results and caveats: Baseline antibody screening turned up just 6 or 7 seropositive AZD1222 recipients. Among the donors, most were white British and more were female, and clonal diversity was possibly underestimated. Repertoires were obtained solely post-peak T cell response. Nearly half of spike-specific TCRs reportedly target variant regions that are unmutated in the B.1.351 and B.1.1.7 variants.

Assay used: immunoSEQ multiplex PCR; TCRdb lists only in-frame clones, some missing. The sample contains 90,000 to 95,000 clones, approximately 90% of which appear only once. To note about this clone: What it recognizes is unknown.

Unmatched junction bases numbered 12, after V lost 3 bases and J lost 5 bases. The CDR3 has 17 amino acids. In germline, CDR1 is KGHDR, CDR2 SFDVKD. This rearrangement joins TRBV24-1 to TRBJ2-5; 9 bases fit TRBD1. The sample in question was peripheral blood, obtained on day 0 of AZD1222 vaccination. The sequence derives from an adult in good health. CDR3 loop: CATSDPRVGQGRETQYF. The CDR3 nucleotides are TGTGCCACCAGTGATCCGCGCGTGGGACAGGGACGCGAGACCCAGTACTTC.